The T cell receptor (beta chain) under discussion was sequenced for a study of metastatic and nonmetastatic thyroid tumors. Across the study: Repertoires of blood and of tissue (tumor or nodule) from malignant and benign thyroid patients were compared. Study results and caveats: Reports indicated that malignant thyroid tumors showed significantly higher TCR beta diversity than benign nodules did, in blood and tumor.

Remarks on this clone: Its specificity is not known.

Patients were all untreated before their thyroid surgery. This CDR3 has 14 amino acids. Unmatched junction bases numbered 4, after V lost 3 bases and J lost 3 bases. Looked up from germline, CDR1 is SGHRS and CDR2 is YFSETQ. Per the original methods: Differences in CDR3 between clinicopathological groups were drawn on to build a classifier intended to discriminate distant-metastatic papillary thyroid cancer patients. TCRdb reanalyzed the PCR reads with MiXCR. The V and J calls here are based on TCRdb, not the publication. This sample carries over 40,000 clones, 11% of them seen once, and the ten largest clones take 20% to 25%.

The receptor was derived from a female donor with papillary thyroid cancer or a benign thyroid nodule (not recorded which). Some clones in this sample may be carry-over from other donors' samples. The sequenced sample was blood. J is TRBJ2-7 and V is TRBV5-1; 9 bases align to TRBD1. In DNA form, the CDR3 reads TGCGCCAGCAGCTGGGGACAGGGTGTCTACGAGCAGTACTTC. Translation gives CASSWGQGVYEQYF.